The 9 T cell receptor beta chains below were found in one sample sequenced in a study of long-term antiretroviral therapy in people with HIV. An immunoSEQ assay, version v3.0, was performed at survey level. Clones were sequenced by immunoSEQ multiplex PCR, and TCRdb holds only the in-frame ones, with some missing. The table lists some 23,000 clones, roughly 87% of them singletons, with approximately 5% in the top ten. The sample was unsorted PBMCs, taken 0.3 years after starting antiretroviral therapy. All receptors come from a man aged 50 to 59 with HIV.

The rearrangement uses TRBV19 and TRBJ1-1, with D unresolved. CDR1 is LNHDA, CDR2 SQIVND, per germline (reference sequence). The CDR3 spans 13 residues. Trimming left V 0 bases short and J 4 bases short, with 6 bases between. CDR3 amino acids: CASSIERATEAFF. The DNA of the CDR3 is TGTGCCAGTAGTATAGAGAGGGCCACTGAAGCTTTCTTT. Drawing the rest from reference TRBV19 and TRBJ1-1, the complete variable domain is DGGITQSPKYLFRKEGQNVTLSCEQNLNHDAMYWYRQDPGQGLRLIYYSQIVNDFQKGDIAEGYSVSREKKESFPLTVTSAQKNPTAFYLCASSIERATEAFFGQGTRLTVV.

This chain connects TRBV19 to TRBJ1-1; no reliable D call. CDR1 is LNHDA, CDR2 SQIVND, per germline (reference sequence). CDR3 length equals 14 residues. V lost 4 bases to trimming and J lost 2 bases, with 11 bases between them. The CDR3 DNA reads TGTGCCAGTAGTACGGGGATGTCCAACACTGAAGCTTTCTTT. Residues: CASSTGMSNTEAFF.

V is TRBV27 and J is TRBJ2-1; D ambiguous. The CDR3 contains 15 residues. The germline gives CDR1 MNHEY, CDR2 SMNVEV (reference sequence). Between the trimmed V and J ends, which lost 2 bases and 1 base, there was a span of 9 bases. The CDR3 nucleotides are TGTGCCAGCAGTTTAATTCTGGGATCCTACAATGAGCAGTTCTTC. Its translation is CASSLILGSYNEQFF.

V and J are TRBV7-6 and TRBJ2-7, with 13 positions matching TRBD2. With 5 bases clipped from V and 7 bases from J, the junction kept 11 bases outside the gene matches. CDR1 is SGHVS, CDR2 FNYEAQ, per germline. The CDR3 extends over 16 amino acids. CDR3 in amino acids: CASSKGLAGLPGEQYF. The CDR3 coding sequence is TGTGCCAGCAGCAAGGGACTAGCGGGACTTCCAGGGGAGCAGTACTTC.

The gene calls are TRBV5-1 and TRBJ1-1; D is unresolved. The CDR3 contains 13 residues. V lost 0 bases and J 3 bases, leaving 6 bases between the germline ends. Per the germline V gene, CDR1 is SGHRS and CDR2 is YFSETQ. CDR3 in amino acids: CASSLVSYTEAFF. As DNA, the CDR3 is TGCGCCAGCAGCTTGGTCAGCTACACTGAAGCTTTCTTT.

J is TRBJ2-7 and V is TRBV28; 9 bases line up with TRBD1. V was clipped by 4 bases and J by 2 bases; unmatched bases: 0. Germline V CDR1 and CDR2: MDHEN, SYDVKM. CDR3 length: 13 amino acids. CDR3 nucleotides: TGTGCCAGCAGTTGGGACAGGGCCTACGAGCAGTACTTC. Protein product: CASSWDRAYEQYF. Full variable domain (remainder filled in from reference TRBV28 and TRBJ2-7): DVKVTQSSRYLVKRTGEKVFLECVQDMDHENMFWYRQDPGLGLRLIYFSYDVKMKEKGDIPEGYSVSREKKERFSLILESASTNQTSMYLCASSWDRAYEQYFGPGTRLTVT.

This clone appeared a few times. The rearrangement links TRBV28 to TRBJ1-2; no definite D call. Germline V gene lookup returns CDR1 MDHEN and CDR2 SYDVKM. The CDR3 spans 14 residues. V was shortened by 1 base and J by 1 base, with 7 bases between the two germline ends. CDR3 nucleotide sequence: TGTGCCAGCAGTTTATACAACAGTAACTATGGCTACACCTTC. Its protein is CASSLYNSNYGYTF.

The rearrangement joins TRBV11-3 to TRBJ2-1; 10 bases line up with TRBD2. The CDR3 has 14 amino acids. Germline V lookup: CDR1 SGHNT, CDR2 YENEEA. Germline trimming cut 1 base from V and 10 bases from J; bases unmatched to any gene: 4. The CDR3 region has the DNA TGTGCCAGCAGCTTAGTGGTTAGCGGGGGGGAGCAGTTCTTC. Its translation: CASSLVVSGGEQFF.

The chain links TRBV9 to TRBJ1-4; TRBD1 agrees at 8 bases. Germline loops: CDR1 SGDLS, CDR2 YYNGEE. The CDR3 covers 16 residues. The J segment lost 4 bases and the V segment lost 2 bases, leaving 7 bases of the junction unmatched. The CDR3 coding sequence is TGTGCCAGCAGCGTCTCCTCGGGACAGGTTAATGAAAAACTGTTTTTT. It translates to CASSVSSGQVNEKLFF.